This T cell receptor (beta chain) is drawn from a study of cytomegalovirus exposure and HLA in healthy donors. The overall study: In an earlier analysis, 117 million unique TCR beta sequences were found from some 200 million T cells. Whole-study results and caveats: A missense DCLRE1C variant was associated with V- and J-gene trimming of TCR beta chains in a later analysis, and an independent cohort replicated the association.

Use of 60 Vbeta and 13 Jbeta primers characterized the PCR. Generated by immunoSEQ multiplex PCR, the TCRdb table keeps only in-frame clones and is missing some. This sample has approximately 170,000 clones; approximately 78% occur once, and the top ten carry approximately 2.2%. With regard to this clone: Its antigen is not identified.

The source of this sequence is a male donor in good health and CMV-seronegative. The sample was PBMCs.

The CDR3 reads CASSPNHIMGQGAREQYF. Here the CDR3 DNA reads TGCGCCAGCAGCCCTAACCACATCATGGGACAGGGGGCGCGCGAGCAGTACTTC. V is TRBV4-3 and J is TRBJ2-7; TRBD1 matches at 12 bases. The junction had 16 bases not matched to a gene; V was cut back by 4 bases and J by 6 bases. This CDR3 region has 18 residues. CDR1 and CDR2 (germline): LGHNA, YSLEER.